The following is a T cell receptor beta chain sequence with its context. The target antigen is unknown. The data were produced by immunoSEQ multiplex PCR, yet TCRdb's version contains in-frame clones alone and is incomplete. Among under 250,000 clones listed, around 90% were seen once. The source of the sample is a study of cytomegalovirus exposure and HLA in healthy donors. Background on the study: Later, an analysis reported that the 95 to 150 validation repertoires had used the same platform as the approximately 660 first-cohort repertoires.

CDR3 length equals 13 residues. Trimming removed 8 bases from V and 0 bases from J, with 5 bases in between. Germline-derived CDR1 and CDR2 are MNHNS and SASEGT. From the approximately 120-subject validation cohort, which was separate from the approximately 700-subject first cohort, the donors were drawn. General study findings and limits: The study listed 164 cytomegalovirus-associated TCR beta chains. The classifier reportedly diagnosed cytomegalovirus status with high sensitivity and specificity.

The origin of this receptor is a young woman in good health and CMV-seropositive. The chain uses TRBV6-1 and TRBJ2-6; D call uncertain. Sequencing was done on a sample of PBMCs. CDR3 sequence (DNA): TGTGCCAGCCTTGTCTCTGGGGCCAACGTCCTGACTTTC. Translated: CASLVSGANVLTF.